This T cell receptor beta chain was captured in a study of blood T cell repertoires in COVID-19. Self-reported history from a screening survey and questionnaire set each donor's cohort. In the 2 weeks before study entry, exposed participants met a COVID-19 case, which was PCR-confirmed or clinician-diagnosed. In the authors' methods: Reference gene primer amplification gave nucleated cell count estimates. Libraries were prepared by immunoSEQ multiplex PCR; TCRdb keeps only in-frame clonotypes and omits some of them. V and J calls and clone size are copied from that table; D and trimming were computed from the DNA. The sample has 150,000 or so clones; around 90% are singletons. The clonotype comes from a woman aged 40 to 50 who had been exposed to COVID-19. The sequencing sample was made of PBMCs or T cells enriched from blood (not recorded which).

The CDR3 loop is CASSLVSVITEAFF. The CDR3, as DNA: TGTGCCAGCAGCTTAGTATCCGTTATCACTGAAGCTTTCTTT. This rearrangement joins TRBV7-2 to TRBJ1-1; D is unclear. Germline V gene data show CDR1 as SGHTA and CDR2 as FQGNSA. Trimming cost V 1 base and J 4 bases, with 10 bases left between them. This CDR3 is 14 amino acids long.